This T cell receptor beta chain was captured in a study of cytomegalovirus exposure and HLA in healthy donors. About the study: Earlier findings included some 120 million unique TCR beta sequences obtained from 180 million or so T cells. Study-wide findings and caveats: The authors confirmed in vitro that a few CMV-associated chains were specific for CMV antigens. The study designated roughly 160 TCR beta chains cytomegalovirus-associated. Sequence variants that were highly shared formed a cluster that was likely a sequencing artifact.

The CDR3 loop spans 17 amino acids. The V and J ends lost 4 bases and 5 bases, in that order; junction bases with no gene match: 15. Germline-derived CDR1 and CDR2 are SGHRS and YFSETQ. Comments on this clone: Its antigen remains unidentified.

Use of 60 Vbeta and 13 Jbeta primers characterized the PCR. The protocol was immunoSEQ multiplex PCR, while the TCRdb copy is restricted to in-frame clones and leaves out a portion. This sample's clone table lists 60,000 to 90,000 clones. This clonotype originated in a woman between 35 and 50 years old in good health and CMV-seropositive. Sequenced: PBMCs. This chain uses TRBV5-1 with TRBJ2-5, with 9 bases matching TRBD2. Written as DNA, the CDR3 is TGCGCCAGCAGCCAACCGCCAAAGGCGGGGGGGCCGGAGACCCAGTACTTC. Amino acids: CASSQPPKAGGPETQYF.